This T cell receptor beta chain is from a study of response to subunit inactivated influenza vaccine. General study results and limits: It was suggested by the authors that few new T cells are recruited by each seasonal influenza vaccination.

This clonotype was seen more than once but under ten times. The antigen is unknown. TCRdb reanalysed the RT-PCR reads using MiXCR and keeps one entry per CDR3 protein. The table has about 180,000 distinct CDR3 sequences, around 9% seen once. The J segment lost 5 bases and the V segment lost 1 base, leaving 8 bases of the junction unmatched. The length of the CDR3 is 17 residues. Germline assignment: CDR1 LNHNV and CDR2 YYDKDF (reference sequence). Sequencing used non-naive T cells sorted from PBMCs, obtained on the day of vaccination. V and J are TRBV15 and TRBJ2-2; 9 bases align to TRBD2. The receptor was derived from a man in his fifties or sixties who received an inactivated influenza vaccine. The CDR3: CATSRGGGALRTGELFF. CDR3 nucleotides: TGTGCCACCAGCAGAGGCGGGGGGGCCTTGAGGACCGGGGAGCTGTTTTTT.